This passage covers 10 T cell receptor beta chains from one sample sequenced in a study of control samples from healthy donors and cancer patients. Sequenced by immunoSEQ multiplex PCR; TCRdb stores in-frame clones only, minus some. This table holds 97,000 or so clones, 92% found once. The sequencing input was blood. The source is a woman under 30 in good health.

This sequence joins TRBV28 and TRBJ1-2; D unresolved. Germline CDR1 is MDHEN and CDR2 is SYDVKM. V lost 2 bases and J 2 bases, leaving 6 bases between the germline ends. This CDR3 is 13 amino acids long. CDR3 amino acids: CASSLGQNYGYTF. CDR3 sequence (DNA): TGTGCCAGCAGTTTAGGCCAGAACTATGGCTACACCTTC.

This clone was found a few times. V is TRBV5-1 and J is TRBJ1-2; 10 bases are a match to TRBD1. The V gene's germline CDR1 is SGHRS and CDR2 YFSETQ. This CDR3 region has 13 residues. J lost 8 bases, V lost 3 bases, and 4 bases had no gene match. The CDR3, as DNA: TGCGCCAGCAGCTGGGGGACAGGGGAAGGCTACACCTTC. It yields the protein CASSWGTGEGYTF.

V is TRBV10-2 and J is TRBJ1-2; tentative D call: TRBD1 (5 bases). Per germline, CDR1 WSHSY and CDR2 SAAADI. The CDR3 has 14 residues. V lost 2 bases to trimming and J lost 4 bases, with 11 bases between them. The CDR3, as DNA: TGCGCCAGCAGTGAGGTTGGGCAGGGCTATGGCTACACCTTC. It encodes CASSEVGQGYGYTF.

This rearrangement joins TRBV2 to TRBJ2-3; 10 nucleotides match TRBD2. Germline CDR1 SNHLY, CDR2 FYNNEI. CDR3 length equals 15 residues. The V segment lost 6 bases and the J segment 3 bases; nucleotides outside the gene matches: 6. CDR3 sequence: CASSPGLAATDTQYF. The CDR3 bases are TGTGCCAGCAGCCCAGGACTAGCGGCTACAGATACGCAGTATTTT.

The chain joins TRBV7-6 to TRBJ1-1; no clear D. The CDR3 spans 14 residues. V was shortened by 2 bases and J by 10 bases, with 17 bases between the two germline ends. Looked up from germline, CDR1 is SGHVS and CDR2 is FNYEAQ. The CDR3 reads CASSLNGRARRAFF. CDR3 coding DNA: TGTGCCAGCAGCTTAAATGGTAGGGCCCGGCGAGCTTTCTTT.

V usage is TRBV6-4 and J usage is TRBJ2-3; D is perhaps TRBD2 (6 bases). This CDR3 spans 15 amino acids. Germline V gene data show CDR1 as MRHNA and CDR2 as SNTAGT. V gave up 3 bases and J gave up 0 bases, with 10 bases separating them. CDR3 amino acids: CASSEGLTSTDTQYF. CDR3 nucleotide sequence: TGTGCCAGCAGTGAGGGACTCACTAGCACAGATACGCAGTATTTT.

With respect to this clone: Other DNA sequences in this sample translate to the same CDR3. The CDR3 protein is CASSPSTDTQYF. DNA of the CDR3: TGTGCCAGCAGCCCCAGCACAGATACGCAGTATTTT. This chain uses TRBV12-3 or TRBV12-4 with TRBJ2-3, with D unresolved. The CDR3 contains 12 residues. V lost 6 bases, J lost 0 bases, and 4 bases lay in between.

V is TRBV19 and J is TRBJ1-5; D uncertain. Trimming shortened V by 3 bases and J by 2 bases, and 11 bases separated the two germline ends. This CDR3 has 15 residues. Germline V lookup: CDR1 LNHDA, CDR2 SQIVND (reference sequence). The CDR3 DNA is TGTGCCAGTAGTATTGGGCCTGGGGGCAATCAGCCCCAGCATTTT. It is translated as CASSIGPGGNQPQHF.

The chain links TRBV11-2 to TRBJ2-7, with 7 bases matching TRBD2. Germline CDR1 SGHAT, CDR2 FQNNGV. J gave up 2 bases and V 5 bases, and 9 bases lay outside the gene matches. This CDR3 comprises 15 residues. Written as DNA, the CDR3 is TGTGCCAGCAGCATGTTGGGAGCGGGGACCTACGAGCAGTACTTC. Encoded protein: CASSMLGAGTYEQYF.

This rearrangement joins TRBV11-2 to TRBJ2-6; 7 positions agree with TRBD2. The CDR3 length is 15 residues. V lost 9 bases and J lost 2; bases outside the gene matches: 7. Per the germline V gene, CDR1 is SGHAT and CDR2 is FQNNGV. The CDR3 DNA follows: TGTGCCAGTAGCGGGTACGGGACTGGGGCCAACGTCCTGACTTTC. It codes for CASSGYGTGANVLTF.